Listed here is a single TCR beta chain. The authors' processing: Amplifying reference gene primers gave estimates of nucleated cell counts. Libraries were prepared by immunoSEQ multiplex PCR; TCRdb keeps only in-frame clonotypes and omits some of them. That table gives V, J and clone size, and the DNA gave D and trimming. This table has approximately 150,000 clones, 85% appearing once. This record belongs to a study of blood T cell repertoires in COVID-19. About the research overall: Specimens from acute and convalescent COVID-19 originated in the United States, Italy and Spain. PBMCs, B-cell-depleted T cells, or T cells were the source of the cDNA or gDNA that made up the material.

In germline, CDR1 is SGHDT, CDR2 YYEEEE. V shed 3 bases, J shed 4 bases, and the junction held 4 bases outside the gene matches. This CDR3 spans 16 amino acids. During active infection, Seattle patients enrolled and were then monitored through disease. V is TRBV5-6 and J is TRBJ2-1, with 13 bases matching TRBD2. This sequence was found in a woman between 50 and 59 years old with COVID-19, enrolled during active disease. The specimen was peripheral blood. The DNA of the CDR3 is TGTGCCAGCAGCTCACTAGCGGGGGGGCTGTACAATGAGCAGTTCTTC. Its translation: CASSSLAGGLYNEQFF.